These T cell receptor beta chains were read from a single sample in a study of CD8 T cells in ankylosing spondylitis. TCRdb reanalysed the 5' RACE reads using MiXCR and keeps one entry per CDR3 protein. Among 150,000 to 200,000 distinct CDR3 sequences listed, around 10% were seen once. Input material: blood, either unsorted or a sorted T cell fraction (not recorded which). All receptors come from a male donor with ankylosing spondylitis or in good health (not recorded which). Each CDR3 is given with its conserved first and last residue. The D gene is left open where the match is weak. Rows give clone size only sometimes, using once, few, many, or a class for an expanded clone.

clone_size: many
j_call: TRBJ2-3
d_call: .
v_call: TRBV20-1
cdr3_length: 13
cdr3_aa: CSARSQAADTQYF
cdr3_nt: TGCAGTGCTAGATCGCAGGCGGCAGATACGCAGTATTTT

clone_size: many
j_call: TRBJ2-7
d_call: TRBD2
v_call: TRBV6-2/TRBV6-3
cdr3_length: 14
cdr3_aa: CASSRLAGDHEQYF
cdr3_nt: TGTGCCAGCAGCAGACTAGCGGGAGATCACGAGCAGTACTTC

clone_size: .
j_call: TRBJ2-2
d_call: TRBD2
v_call: TRBV20-1
cdr3_length: 17
cdr3_aa: CSARDHTSGRAGGELFF
cdr3_nt: TGCAGTGCTAGAGATCATACTAGCGGGAGGGCCGGCGGGGAGCTGTTTTTT

clone_size: many
j_call: TRBJ1-1
d_call: .
v_call: TRBV29-1
cdr3_length: 12
cdr3_aa: CSVERWNTEAFF
cdr3_nt: TGCAGCGTTGAGCGGTGGAACACTGAAGCTTTCTTT

clone_size: .
j_call: TRBJ1-5
d_call: .
v_call: TRBV5-5
cdr3_length: 14
cdr3_aa: CASSKVLSNQPQHF
cdr3_nt: TGTGCCAGCAGCAAGGTCCTTAGCAATCAGCCCCAGCATTTT

clone_size: many
j_call: TRBJ2-1
d_call: TRBD2
v_call: TRBV5-6
cdr3_length: 16
cdr3_aa: CASSFDSRGGYNEQFF
cdr3_nt: TGTGCCAGCAGCTTCGACAGCCGGGGGGGCTACAATGAGCAGTTCTTC

clone_size: many
j_call: TRBJ2-5
d_call: TRBD1
v_call: TRBV29-1
cdr3_length: 13
cdr3_aa: CSGRTGGQETQYF
cdr3_nt: TGCAGCGGCCGGACAGGGGGTCAAGAGACCCAGTACTTC

clone_size: many
j_call: TRBJ2-5
d_call: .
v_call: TRBV10-3
cdr3_length: 16
cdr3_aa: CAISDPGADSLETQYF
cdr3_nt: TGTGCCATCAGTGACCCTGGGGCCGACAGTCTGGAGACCCAGTACTTC

clone_size: many
j_call: TRBJ2-7
d_call: TRBD2
v_call: TRBV3-1
cdr3_length: 14
cdr3_aa: CASVYSGRPYEQYF
cdr3_nt: TGTGCCAGCGTATATAGCGGGAGACCCTACGAGCAGTACTTC

clone_size: many
j_call: TRBJ1-1
d_call: .
v_call: TRBV29-1
cdr3_length: 13
cdr3_aa: CSVKPGGDTEAFF
cdr3_nt: TGCAGCGTCAAACCCGGGGGGGACACTGAAGCTTTCTTT

clone_size: many
j_call: TRBJ1-2
d_call: .
v_call: TRBV4-1
cdr3_length: 16
cdr3_aa: CASSQDHLSSGYGYTF
cdr3_nt: TGCGCCAGCAGCCAAGATCATCTTTCTTCAGGCTATGGCTACACCTTC

clone_size: many
j_call: TRBJ2-7
d_call: TRBD2
v_call: TRBV27
cdr3_length: 14
cdr3_aa: CASSLSVAGYEQYF
cdr3_nt: TGTGCCAGCAGTTTATCGGTAGCGGGCTACGAGCAGTACTTC

clone_size: few
j_call: TRBJ2-3
d_call: .
v_call: TRBV5-1
cdr3_length: 15
cdr3_aa: CASSPSLSSTDTQYF
cdr3_nt: TGCGCCAGCAGCCCCTCTTTAAGTAGCACAGATACGCAGTATTTT

clone_size: .
j_call: TRBJ2-2
d_call: TRBD2
v_call: TRBV5-4
cdr3_length: 16
cdr3_aa: CASSSEGGRNTGELFF
cdr3_nt: TGTGCCAGCAGCTCGGAGGGCGGGAGGAACACCGGGGAGCTGTTTTTT

clone_size: .
j_call: TRBJ1-1
d_call: .
v_call: TRBV19
cdr3_length: 13
cdr3_aa: CASWEQGRFEAFF
cdr3_nt: TGTGCCAGTTGGGAACAGGGTCGGTTCGAAGCTTTCTTT

clone_size: .
j_call: TRBJ2-7
d_call: TRBD2
v_call: TRBV12-3/TRBV12-4
cdr3_length: 14
cdr3_aa: CSSSFGGSSYEQYF
cdr3_nt: TGTTCCAGCAGTTTCGGGGGGTCTTCCTACGAGCAGTACTTC

clone_size: many
j_call: TRBJ1-6
d_call: .
v_call: TRBV20-1
cdr3_length: 14
cdr3_aa: CSARDEGTNSPLHF
cdr3_nt: TGCAGTGCTAGAGATGAGGGAACCAATTCACCCCTCCACTTT

clone_size: .
j_call: TRBJ2-3
d_call: TRBD2
v_call: TRBV7-9
cdr3_length: 14
cdr3_aa: CASLLAGITDTQYF
cdr3_nt: TGTGCCAGCTTACTAGCGGGGATAACAGATACGCAGTATTTT

clone_size: many
j_call: TRBJ2-1
d_call: .
v_call: TRBV7-8
cdr3_length: 15
cdr3_aa: CASSMETSSYNEQFF
cdr3_nt: TGTGCCAGCAGCATGGAGACGAGCTCCTACAATGAGCAGTTCTTC

clone_size: many
j_call: TRBJ2-3
d_call: .
v_call: TRBV29-1
cdr3_length: 11
cdr3_aa: CSAIGYGTQYF
cdr3_nt: TGCAGCGCTATAGGCTATGGTACGCAGTATTTT

clone_size: many
j_call: TRBJ2-5
d_call: .
v_call: TRBV29-1
cdr3_length: 12
cdr3_aa: CSVAGIMETQYF
cdr3_nt: TGCAGCGTCGCAGGGATAATGGAGACCCAGTACTTC

clone_size: many
j_call: TRBJ2-3
d_call: TRBD2
v_call: TRBV4-2
cdr3_length: 17
cdr3_aa: CASSLGMAGGSTDTQYF
cdr3_nt: TGTGCCAGCAGCCTCGGGATGGCGGGAGGGAGCACAGATACGCAGTATTTT

clone_size: .
j_call: TRBJ2-3
d_call: .
v_call: TRBV7-9
cdr3_length: 14
cdr3_aa: CASSGAKGTDTQYF
cdr3_nt: TGTGCCAGCAGCGGTGCAAAGGGCACAGATACGCAGTATTTT

clone_size: few
j_call: TRBJ2-3
d_call: TRBD2
v_call: TRBV11-2
cdr3_length: 18
cdr3_aa: CASSSVLAGGPSLDTQYF
cdr3_nt: TGTGCCAGCAGCTCCGTACTAGCGGGGGGGCCCTCGCTGGATACGCAGTATTTT

clone_size: few
j_call: TRBJ2-3
d_call: TRBD2
v_call: TRBV7-2
cdr3_length: 14
cdr3_aa: CASSLAIAGTTQYF
cdr3_nt: TGTGCCAGCAGCTTAGCGATAGCGGGAACTACGCAGTATTTT

clone_size: many
j_call: TRBJ2-7
d_call: TRBD2
v_call: TRBV3-1
cdr3_length: 14
cdr3_aa: CASSPIGTTYEQYF
cdr3_nt: TGTGCCAGCAGCCCCATCGGGACTACTTACGAGCAGTACTTC

clone_size: many
j_call: TRBJ2-3
d_call: .
v_call: TRBV12-3/TRBV12-4
cdr3_length: 14
cdr3_aa: CASMKLTSTDTQYF
cdr3_nt: TGTGCCAGCATGAAGTTAACTAGCACAGATACGCAGTATTTT

clone_size: many
j_call: TRBJ2-1
d_call: .
v_call: TRBV12-3/TRBV12-4
cdr3_length: 15
cdr3_aa: CASSLEQGSYNEQFF
cdr3_nt: TGTGCCAGCAGTTTGGAACAGGGATCTTACAATGAGCAGTTCTTC

clone_size: many
j_call: TRBJ2-7
d_call: .
v_call: TRBV2
cdr3_length: 13
cdr3_aa: CASSDVGSYEQYF
cdr3_nt: TGTGCCAGCAGTGACGTCGGTTCCTACGAGCAGTACTTC

clone_size: many
j_call: TRBJ2-1
d_call: .
v_call: TRBV3-1
cdr3_length: 17
cdr3_aa: CASSLLLKVEALNEQFF
cdr3_nt: TGTGCCAGCAGCCTCCTTCTGAAAGTCGAGGCGCTCAATGAGCAGTTCTTC

clone_size: .
j_call: TRBJ2-3
d_call: .
v_call: TRBV5-1
cdr3_length: 14
cdr3_aa: CASSLGRITDTQYF
cdr3_nt: TGCGCCAGCAGCCTGGGGCGGATCACAGATACGCAGTATTTT

clone_size: few
j_call: TRBJ2-1
d_call: .
v_call: TRBV12-3/TRBV12-4
cdr3_length: 13
cdr3_aa: CASSMTSYNEQFF
cdr3_nt: TGTGCCAGCAGTATGACTAGCTACAATGAGCAGTTCTTC

clone_size: few
j_call: TRBJ1-2
d_call: .
v_call: TRBV4-1
cdr3_length: 12
cdr3_aa: CASSEAGYGYTF
cdr3_nt: TGCGCCAGCAGCGAGGCGGGCTATGGCTACACCTTC

clone_size: .
j_call: TRBJ1-6
d_call: TRBD1
v_call: TRBV5-1
cdr3_length: 15
cdr3_aa: CASSRRQGEMAPLHF
cdr3_nt: TGCGCCAGCAGCCGCCGGCAGGGGGAAATGGCACCCCTCCACTTT